Listed below are T cell receptor beta chains from one sample, sequenced in a study of blood T cell repertoires in COVID-19. Produced via immunoSEQ multiplex PCR; TCRdb's table is partial and in-frame only. The repertoire holds some 220,000 clones, with approximately 81% as singletons. The specimen was peripheral blood. These receptor sequences come from a woman older than 75 with active or convalescent COVID-19. Both conserved end residues are trimmed from each CDR3. Fields, in order: V gene, clone size, D gene, CDR3 protein. D genes are given only for firm matches. A row's size may be missing; if present it is once, few, many or a size class.

>TRBV15|NA|NA
ATSRDRTGYEQY
>TRBV2|NA|TRBD1
ASERTGREQY
>TRBV11-2|NA|NA
ASSLDLNRAVETQY
>TRBV10-3|NA|TRBD2
AISPPLAGGIYEQY
>TRBV29-1|NA|NA
SAKSGVHTEAF
>TRBV3-1/TRBV3-2|once|NA
ASSQDLRAGGYT
>TRBV6-6|NA|TRBD2
ASTLAVGSGANVLT
>TRBV15|NA|NA
ATSRGGRTKAKNIQY
>TRBV29-1|NA|TRBD1
SGGTGSYNEQF
>TRBV7-2|NA|NA
ASSPGQQETQY
>TRBV7-2|few|NA
ASSLVLEEKLF
>TRBV6-5|NA|NA
ASRRLDSGTDTQY
>TRBV19|NA|TRBD2
ASSPIAGRNNEQF
>TRBV19|NA|TRBD2
ASSISAGVSNEQF
>TRBV19|NA|TRBD1
ASSIGKGAAKNIQY
>TRBV7-9|once|NA
ASSYQGPDTQY
>TRBV7-6|NA|NA
ASSQGRLTAEAF
>TRBV28|NA|TRBD1
ASSSGQGAGDTEAF
>TRBV6-2/TRBV6-3|NA|TRBD2
ASSGLAGAKNIQY
>TRBV7-2|few|NA
ASSLDSSATNEKLF
>TRBV25-1|NA|NA
ASSEYREGRTEAF
>TRBV5-4|NA|TRBD1
ASNGQGLTEAF
>TRBV15|NA|TRBD1
ATSRGDRGDEKLF
>TRBV19|few|NA
ASTRQAYGANVLT
>TRBV6-6|NA|TRBD2
ASSSRTSRDTQY
>TRBV30|NA|TRBD2
AWSLAGAYEQY
>TRBV9|NA|TRBD1
ASSASGTGTADTQY
>TRBV5-8|once|TRBD2
ASSDGLAGVRTDTQY
>TRBV5-1|NA|NA
ASSADSGTYEQY
>TRBV24-1|NA|NA
ATSDFFDPGRRDEQY
>TRBV4-2|NA|TRBD1
ASSQVRRDRAYEQY
>TRBV7-9|NA|NA
ASSLVGGLNTEAF
>TRBV5-5|NA|TRBD2
ASASGGAYEQY
>TRBV6-2/TRBV6-3|NA|NA
ASSYRNQPQH
>TRBV5-1|NA|TRBD2
ASSASGGSSYNEQF
>TRBV4-2|NA|TRBD2
ASSQNIRGDEQY
>TRBV21-1|NA|NA
ASSIRDSTAYEQY
>TRBV30|NA|NA
AWSVLASNQPQH
>TRBV11-3|NA|NA
ASSLGGRINEQY
>TRBV7-3|NA|NA
ASSLMGGMGPYGYT
>TRBV5-5|once|NA
ASSLEGPTRRY
>TRBV5-1|NA|NA
ASSLDSRNTEAF
>TRBV9|NA|NA
ASSPSRNAGPGGDEKLF
>TRBV11-3|NA|TRBD1
ASSLERTGTQY
>TRBV24-1|once|TRBD1
ATSDPTTGGRDTQY
>TRBV10-3|NA|TRBD1
AITGQPNQPQH
>TRBV7-2|NA|TRBD1
ASSARQGTPYNEQF
>TRBV4-3|NA|TRBD1
ASSQDRDRGTEAF
>TRBV9|NA|TRBD1
ASSARTGGGETQY
>TRBV7-2|NA|TRBD1
ASSLVGTEINEQF
>TRBV18|NA|TRBD1
ASSPNQGAGNEQF
>TRBV7-3|NA|TRBD1
ASSPRQGGGYT
>TRBV5-1|NA|TRBD1
ASSLRGQGDQPQH
>TRBV18|NA|TRBD1
ASSPGQGLRETQY
>TRBV13|NA|TRBD2
ASSRGVADNEQF